Sequencing of this T cell receptor beta chain was carried out in a study of Ad26.COV2.S vaccination and SARS-CoV-2 variants. The length of the CDR3 is 15 residues. With 2 bases clipped from V and 1 base from J, the junction kept 1 base outside the gene matches. Germline V gene sequence: CDR1 MNHEY, CDR2 SVGAGI. Produced via immunoSEQ multiplex PCR; TCRdb's table is partial and in-frame only. The table records roughly 100,000 clones, roughly 80% of them present only once. V and J are TRBV6-5 and TRBJ1-1; 10 positions agree with TRBD1. The sequences come from peripheral blood, collected after recovery from COVID-19. The receptor was derived from a human donor who had recovered from COVID-19. CDR3: CASSYDRGPNTEAFF. CDR3 sequence (DNA): TGTGCCAGCAGTTACGACAGGGGGCCGAACACTGAAGCTTTCTTT.